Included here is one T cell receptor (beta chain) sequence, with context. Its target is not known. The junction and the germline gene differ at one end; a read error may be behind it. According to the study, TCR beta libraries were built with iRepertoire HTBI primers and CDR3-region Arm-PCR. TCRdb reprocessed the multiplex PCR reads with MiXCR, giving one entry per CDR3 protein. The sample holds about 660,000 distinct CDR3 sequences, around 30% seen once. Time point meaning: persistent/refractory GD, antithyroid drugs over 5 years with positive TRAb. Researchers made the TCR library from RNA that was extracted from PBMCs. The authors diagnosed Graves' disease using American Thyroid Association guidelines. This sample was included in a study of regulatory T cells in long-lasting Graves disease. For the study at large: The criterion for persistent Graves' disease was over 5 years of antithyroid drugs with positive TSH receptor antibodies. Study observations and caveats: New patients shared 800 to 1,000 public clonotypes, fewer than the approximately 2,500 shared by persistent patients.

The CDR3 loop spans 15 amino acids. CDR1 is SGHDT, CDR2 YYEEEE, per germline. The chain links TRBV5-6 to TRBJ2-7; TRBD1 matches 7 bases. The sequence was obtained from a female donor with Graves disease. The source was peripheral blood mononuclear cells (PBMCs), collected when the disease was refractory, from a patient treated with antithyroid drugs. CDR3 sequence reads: CASSYPTGVSSEQYF. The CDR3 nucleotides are TGTGCCAGCAGCTATCCAACAGGGGTATCCTCCGAGCAGTACTTC. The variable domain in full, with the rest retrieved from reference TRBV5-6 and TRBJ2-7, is DAGVTQSPTHLIKTRGQQVTLRCSPKSGHDTVSWYQQALGQGPQFIFQYYEEEERQRGNFPDRFSGHQFPNYSSELNVNALLLGDSALYLCASSYPTGVSSEQYFGPGTRLTVT.